Listed here are 8 T cell receptor beta chains from one sample, sequenced in a study of early T cells in non-severe SARS-CoV-2 infection. One entry per CDR3 protein results from TCRdb running MiXCR on the 5' RACE reads. Of 53,000 or so distinct CDR3 sequences listed, around 12% were seen once; the top ten hold around 2.6%. The specimen was whole blood, collected at baseline. Receptor source: an adult who was a healthcare worker with PCR-confirmed SARS-CoV-2 infection or an uninfected control (not recorded which).

The genes are TRBV6-4 and TRBJ1-5; the match to TRBD1 covers 8 bases. Germline assignment: CDR1 MRHNA and CDR2 SNTAGT. The trim removed 6 bases at V and 1 base at J, leaving 5 bases unmatched. The CDR3 totals 15 residues. The CDR3 coding sequence is TGTGCCAGCAGACCTGACAGGGGCAGCAATCAGCCCCAGCATTTT. Amino acids: CASRPDRGSNQPQHF.

This clonotype turned up a few times. This sequence joins TRBV11-2 and TRBJ2-5, with TRBD2 matching over 7 bases. Germline values: CDR1 SGHAT, CDR2 FQNNGV. Unmatched junction bases numbered 9, after V lost 4 bases and J lost 7 bases. CDR3 size: 14 residues. This CDR3 is CASSSLRGGGTQYF. The DNA for the CDR3 is TGTGCCAGCAGCTCCCTGAGGGGCGGGGGGACCCAGTACTTC.

The gene calls are TRBV18 and TRBJ2-1; D is uncertain. Trimming stripped 4 bases from V and 5 bases from J, with 6 bases between. Germline CDR1 and CDR2: KGHSH and LQKENI. The CDR3 is made up of 12 amino acids. In DNA, the CDR3 is TGTGCCAGCTCACTCCAAGACAATGAGCAGTTCTTC. Translated: CASSLQDNEQFF.

Only a few counts were recorded for this clonotype. This chain connects TRBV11-2 to TRBJ2-3, with 14 bases lining up with TRBD2. The CDR3 spans 17 residues. CDR1 is SGHAT, CDR2 FQNNGV, per germline. J lost 4 bases, V lost 3 bases, and 6 bases had no gene match. CDR3 coding DNA: TGTGCCAGCAGCTTGGGGACTAGCGGGAGAGGCGCAGATACGCAGTATTTT. Protein product: CASSLGTSGRGADTQYF.

This clonotype has a count of ten or more. The V call is TRBV29-1, the J call TRBJ1-4, with D perhaps matching TRBD1 (5 bases). The CDR3 extends over 14 amino acids. Deletions cut 6 bases from V and 1 base from J, with 12 bases between. Germline V gene data show CDR1 as SQVTM and CDR2 as ANQGSEA. The CDR3 region is CSVTAGKTNEKLFF. CDR3 DNA sequence: TGCAGCGTGACGGCAGGGAAAACTAATGAAAAACTGTTTTTT.

With regard to this clonotype: An end of the junction does not agree with germline; a read error may underlie this. V is TRBV28 and J is TRBJ1-2, with 8 nucleotides matching TRBD1. The V gene's germline CDR1 is MDHEN and CDR2 SYDVKM. CDR3 length: 15 residues. The CDR3 region is CASSLLDRGDYGYTF. The CDR3 DNA reads as TGTGCAAGCAGTTTATTAGACAGGGGAGACTATGGCTACACCTTC.

This clonotype was counted between two and nine times. The chain carries TRBV28 and TRBJ2-6, with unresolved D. Trimming took off 10 bases at V and 0 bases at J, with 7 bases between the two ends. In germline, CDR1 is MDHEN, CDR2 SYDVKM. The CDR3 is 13 residues long. CDR3 nucleotide sequence: TGTGCCATCATGGGCTCTGGGGCCAACGTCCTGACTTTC. It yields the protein CAIMGSGANVLTF.

Only a few counts were recorded for this clonotype. The chain combines TRBV2 with TRBJ2-1; no definite D call. The CDR3 contains 10 residues. Germline lookup yields CDR1 SNHLY and CDR2 FYNNEI. Between the trimmed V and J ends, which lost 5 bases and 10 bases, there was a span of 6 bases. The CDR3 protein is CASSIGEQFF. Here the CDR3 DNA reads TGTGCCAGCAGTATCGGCGAGCAGTTCTTC.